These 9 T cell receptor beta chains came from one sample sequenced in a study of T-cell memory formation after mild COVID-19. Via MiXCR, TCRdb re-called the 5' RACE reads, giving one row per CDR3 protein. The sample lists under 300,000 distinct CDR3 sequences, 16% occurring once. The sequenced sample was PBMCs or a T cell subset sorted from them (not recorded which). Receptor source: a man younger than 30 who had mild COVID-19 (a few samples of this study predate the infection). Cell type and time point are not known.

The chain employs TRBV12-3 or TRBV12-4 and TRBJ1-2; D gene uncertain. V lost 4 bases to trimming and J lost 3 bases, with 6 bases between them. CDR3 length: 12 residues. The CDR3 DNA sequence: TGTGCCAGCAGTTCCCAGGACTATGGCTACACCTTC. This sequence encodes CASSSQDYGYTF.

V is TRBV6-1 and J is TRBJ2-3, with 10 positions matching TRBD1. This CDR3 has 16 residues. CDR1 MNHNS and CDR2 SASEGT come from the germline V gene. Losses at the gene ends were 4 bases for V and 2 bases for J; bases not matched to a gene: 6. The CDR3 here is CASSGGTGAPTDTQYF. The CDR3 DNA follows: TGTGCCAGCAGTGGAGGGACAGGGGCGCCCACAGATACGCAGTATTTT.

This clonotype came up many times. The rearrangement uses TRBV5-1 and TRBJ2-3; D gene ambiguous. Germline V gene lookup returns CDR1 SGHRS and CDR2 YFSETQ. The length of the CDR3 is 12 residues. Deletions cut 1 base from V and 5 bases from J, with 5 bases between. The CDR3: CASSLLGDTQYF. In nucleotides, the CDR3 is TGCGCCAGCAGCTTGTTAGGAGATACGCAGTATTTT.

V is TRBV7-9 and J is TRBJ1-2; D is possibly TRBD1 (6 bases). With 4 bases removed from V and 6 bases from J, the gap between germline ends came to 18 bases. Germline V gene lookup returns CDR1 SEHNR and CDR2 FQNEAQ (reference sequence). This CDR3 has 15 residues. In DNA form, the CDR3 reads TGTGCCAGCAGCTCTCCTGAGCAGGGGATAGATGGCTACACCTTC. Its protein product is CASSSPEQGIDGYTF.

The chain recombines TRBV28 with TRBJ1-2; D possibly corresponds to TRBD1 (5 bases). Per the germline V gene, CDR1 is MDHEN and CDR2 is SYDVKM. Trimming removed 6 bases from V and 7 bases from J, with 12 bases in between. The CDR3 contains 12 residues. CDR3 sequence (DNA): TGTGCCAGCAGCCCCGGGGGACGTGGCTACACCTTC. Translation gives CASSPGGRGYTF.

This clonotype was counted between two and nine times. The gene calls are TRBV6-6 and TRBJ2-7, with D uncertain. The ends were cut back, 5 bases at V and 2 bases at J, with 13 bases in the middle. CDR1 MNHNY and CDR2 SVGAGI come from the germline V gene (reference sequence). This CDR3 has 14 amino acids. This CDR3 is CASSPPRPPYEQYV. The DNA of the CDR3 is TGTGCCAGCAGTCCCCCCCGGCCCCCCTACGAGCAGTACGTC.

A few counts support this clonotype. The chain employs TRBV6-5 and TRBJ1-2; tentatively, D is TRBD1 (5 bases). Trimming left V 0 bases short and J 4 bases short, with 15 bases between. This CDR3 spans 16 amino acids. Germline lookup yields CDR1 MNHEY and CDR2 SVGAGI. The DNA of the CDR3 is TGTGCCAGCAGTTACTCGATCGGGGCTGGGCGCTATGGCTACACCTTC. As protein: CASSYSIGAGRYGYTF.

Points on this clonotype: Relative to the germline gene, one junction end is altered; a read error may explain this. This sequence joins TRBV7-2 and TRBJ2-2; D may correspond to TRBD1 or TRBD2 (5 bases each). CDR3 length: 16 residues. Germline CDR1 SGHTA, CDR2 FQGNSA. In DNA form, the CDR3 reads TGTGCCAGCAGCTTAAGGGGTACTACCTACACCGGGGAGCCGTTTTTT. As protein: CASSLRGTTYTGEPFF.

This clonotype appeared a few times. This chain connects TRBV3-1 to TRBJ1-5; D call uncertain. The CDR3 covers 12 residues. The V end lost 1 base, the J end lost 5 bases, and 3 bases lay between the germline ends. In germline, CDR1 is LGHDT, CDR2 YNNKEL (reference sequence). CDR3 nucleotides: TGTGCCAGCAGCCAAGCCGATCAGCCCCAGCATTTT. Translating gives CASSQADQPQHF.